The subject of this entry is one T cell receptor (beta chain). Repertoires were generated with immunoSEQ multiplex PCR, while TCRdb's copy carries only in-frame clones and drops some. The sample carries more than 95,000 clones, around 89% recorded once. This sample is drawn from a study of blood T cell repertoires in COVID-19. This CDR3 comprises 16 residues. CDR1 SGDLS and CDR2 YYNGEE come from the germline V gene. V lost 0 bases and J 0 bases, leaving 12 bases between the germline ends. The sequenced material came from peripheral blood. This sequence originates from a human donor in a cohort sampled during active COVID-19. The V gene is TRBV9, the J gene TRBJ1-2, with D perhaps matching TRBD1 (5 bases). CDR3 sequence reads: CASSVDRRGANYGYTF. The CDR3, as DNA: TGTGCCAGCAGCGTAGATCGGAGGGGAGCTAACTATGGCTACACCTTC.